The 26 T cell receptor beta chains below were found in one sample sequenced in a study of T-cell reconstitution after alpha-beta-depleted transplantation in children. The library targeted TCRbeta and was prepared with unique molecular identifiers. TCRdb ran MiXCR on the PCR reads and lists one entry per CDR3 protein. The data show around 190,000 distinct CDR3 sequences, around 7% seen once. Here the sequenced sample was PBMCs, taken before TCRalphabeta/CD19-depleted stem cell transplant. The receptors shown here come from a boy aged 2 to 9 with acute lymphoblastic leukemia, due to receive a stem cell transplant.

This clonotype was counted at least ten times. The chain recombines TRBV27 with TRBJ1-5, with a possible D match to TRBD1 (5 bases). The germline CDR1 and CDR2 sequences are MNHEY and SMNVEV (reference sequence). CDR3 size: 14 residues. V shed 0 bases and J shed 6 bases, with 9 bases lying between them. The CDR3 bases are TGTGCCAGCAGTTTATCGCAGGGAGCTCAGCCCCAGCATTTT. This sequence encodes CASSLSQGAQPQHF.

In this sample, this clonotype turned up a few times. V and J are TRBV28 and TRBJ2-7; perhaps D is TRBD1 or TRBD2 (5 bases each). CDR3 size: 14 residues. The V gene lost 6 bases and the J gene lost 9 bases, with 21 bases spanning the gap. Germline CDR1 and CDR2: MDHEN and SYDVKM. The CDR3 spells CASSSGQAADGQYF. Here the CDR3 DNA reads TGTGCCAGCAGCTCGGGGCAGGCCGCGGACGGGCAGTACTTC. The full variable domain, rest sourced from reference TRBV28 and TRBJ2-7, is DVKVTQSSRYLVKRTGEKVFLECVQDMDHENMFWYRQDPGLGLRLIYFSYDVKMKEKGDIPEGYSVSREKKERFSLILESASTNQTSMYLCASSSGQAADGQYFGPGTRLTVT.

This clonotype occurred many times. V is TRBV10-3 and J is TRBJ2-2; D gene unclear. Germline values: CDR1 ENHRY, CDR2 SYGVKD. The V gene lost 7 bases and the J gene lost 5 bases, with 8 bases spanning the gap. There are 12 residues in the CDR3. This CDR3 is CAIIRSTGELFF. The CDR3 bases are TGTGCCATCATCCGATCTACCGGGGAGCTGTTTTTT.

This clonotype occurred many times. This chain connects TRBV20-1 to TRBJ2-3; TRBD2 might be the D (6 bases). The CDR3 is 15 residues long. Per the germline V gene, CDR1 is DFQATT and CDR2 is SNEGSKA (reference sequence). Trimming cost V 6 bases and J 1 base, with 17 bases left between them. The CDR3 DNA reads TGCAGTGCAAATCCGGGACTCGGACGCACAGATACGCAGTATTTT. Amino acid sequence: CSANPGLGRTDTQYF.

This clonotype occurred many times. The CDR3 protein is CASSYSRITGELFF. The CDR3 DNA is TGTGCCAGCAGTTACTCGAGGATCACCGGGGAGCTGTTTTTT. The chain joins TRBV6-5 to TRBJ2-2, with D hard to call. This CDR3 spans 14 amino acids. Germline CDR1 is MNHEY and CDR2 is SVGAGI. Trimming removed 0 bases from V and 4 bases from J, with 6 bases in between.

This clonotype was recorded a few times. The CDR3: CASSPTRDGNTIYF. The CDR3 DNA reads TGTGCCAGCAGCCCCACCCGGGATGGAAACACCATATATTTT. This chain joins TRBV7-2 and TRBJ1-3, with D uncertain. CDR1 and CDR2 (germline): SGHTA, FQGNSA. The CDR3 extends over 14 amino acids. V was clipped by 5 bases and J by 3 bases, with 11 bases between them. The complete variable domain, with remaining parts taken from reference TRBV7-2 and TRBJ1-3, reads GAGVSQSPSNKVTEKGKDVELRCDPISGHTALYWYRQSLGQGLEFLIYFQGNSAPDKSGLPSDRFSAERTGGSVSTLTIQRTQQEDSAVYLCASSPTRDGNTIYFGEGSWLTVV.

This clonotype was seen a few times. The V and J genes are TRBV12-3 or TRBV12-4 and TRBJ1-1; no clear D. V lost 3 bases, J lost 7 bases, and 12 bases lay in between. The CDR3 spans 13 residues. The CDR3 protein is CASSFGVVGEAFF. In nucleotides, the CDR3 is TGTGCCAGCAGTTTCGGGGTGGTTGGTGAAGCTTTCTTT.

The V gene is TRBV2, the J gene TRBJ1-6; no firm D call. The germline V and J ends were trimmed by 7 bases and 10 bases, with 17 bases remaining between them. Germline CDR1 is SNHLY and CDR2 is FYNNEI. This CDR3 contains 14 residues. The CDR3, as DNA: TGTGCCAGCACCGATCGGTATTCGGGATCACCCCTCCACTTT. Translation gives CASTDRYSGSPLHF.

This chain connects TRBV6-2 or TRBV6-3 to TRBJ1-1; D possibly corresponds to TRBD1 (5 bases). Germline V lookup: CDR1 MNHEY, CDR2 SVGEGT. Trimming left V 4 bases short and J 3 bases short, with 18 bases between. The CDR3 totals 16 residues. The CDR3, as DNA: TGTGCCAGCAGTTGGGACCCACTGGGCCCGCACACTGAAGCTTTCTTT. This gives the protein CASSWDPLGPHTEAFF.

This clonotype occurred a few times. The gene calls are TRBV7-8 and TRBJ2-5; TRBD2 might be the D (5 bases). V lost 5 bases and J 5 bases, leaving 12 bases between the germline ends. The CDR3 is made up of 13 amino acids. The germline V gene encodes CDR1 SGHVS and CDR2 FQNEAQ. CDR3 sequence reads: CASSITRAETQYF. The CDR3 DNA sequence: TGTGCCAGCAGCATTACTAGGGCCGAGACCCAGTACTTC.

This clonotype has ten or more counts. V usage is TRBV5-5 and J usage is TRBJ1-5; the match to TRBD1 covers 10 bases. V lost 4 bases to trimming and J lost 0 bases; unmatched junction nucleotides: 7. The germline gives CDR1 SGHKS, CDR2 YYEKEE (reference sequence). This CDR3 is 17 amino acids long. CDR3 loop: CASSAGTGVHSNQPQHF. CDR3 bases: TGTGCCAGCAGCGCAGGGACAGGGGTCCATAGCAATCAGCCCCAGCATTTT.

This clonotype turned up a few times. The chain couples TRBV21-1 to TRBJ2-5. TRBV21-1 is an annotated pseudogene. There are 10 residues in the CDR3. CDR3 amino acids: CASKPETQYF. The CDR3 nucleotides are TGTGCCAGCAAGCCAGAGACCCAGTACTTC.

Ten or more counts support this clonotype. The chain uses TRBV12-3 or TRBV12-4 and TRBJ2-2; 11 nucleotides line up with TRBD2. The CDR3 covers 17 residues. V lost 3 bases and J lost 6; bases outside the gene matches: 9. The CDR3 DNA reads as TGTGCCAGCAGTTTTGTAGGGCCTAGCGGGAGGTCCGGGGAGCTGTTTTTT. Translation gives CASSFVGPSGRSGELFF.

The chain is built from TRBV2 and TRBJ2-5; TRBD2 matches 7 bases. The CDR3 extends over 15 amino acids. The ends lost 4 bases at V and 0 bases at J; junction bases unmatched: 5. Per the germline V gene, CDR1 is SNHLY and CDR2 is FYNNEI. This chain's CDR3 is CASSVFAGDQETQYF. The CDR3 DNA reads as TGTGCCAGCAGTGTCTTTGCGGGGGACCAAGAGACCCAGTACTTC.

Ten or more counts support this clonotype. J is TRBJ2-7 and V is TRBV7-2, with D maybe TRBD2 (6 bases). With 3 bases removed from V and 0 bases from J, the gap between germline ends came to 15 bases. Germline V gene sequence: CDR1 SGHTA, CDR2 FQGNSA. The CDR3 consists of 16 residues. CDR3 loop: CASSFFGTYYSYEQYF. The CDR3 DNA reads TGTGCCAGCAGCTTCTTCGGGACTTACTACTCCTACGAGCAGTACTTC.

This clonotype was observed at least ten times. The rearrangement joins TRBV18 to TRBJ1-5; D unclear. Germline CDR1 and CDR2: KGHSH and LQKENI. Trimming left V 5 bases short and J 1 base short, with 9 bases between. The CDR3 loop spans 14 amino acids. CDR3 region: CASSMAASNQPQHF. DNA of the CDR3: TGTGCCAGCTCAATGGCAGCGAGCAATCAGCCCCAGCATTTT.

This clonotype was observed a handful of times. The chain uses TRBV27 and TRBJ1-6; D perhaps matches TRBD1 (6 bases). CDR3 size: 18 residues. Trimming stripped 0 bases from V and 7 bases from J, with 19 bases between. Germline V gene lookup returns CDR1 MNHEY and CDR2 SMNVEV (reference sequence). This CDR3 reads CASSLSARGYESNSPLHF. The CDR3 nucleotides read TGTGCCAGCAGTTTATCGGCCAGGGGTTATGAGAGCAATTCACCCCTCCACTTT.

V gene TRBV14 combines with J gene TRBJ2-3; the D gene is possibly TRBD1 (5 bases). The CDR3 length is 14 residues. CDR1 SGHDN and CDR2 FVKESK come from the germline V gene. V gave up 2 bases and J gave up 4 bases, with 10 bases separating them. The CDR3 sequence: CASSQRIGADTQYF. The CDR3, as DNA: TGTGCCAGCAGCCAACGCATAGGGGCAGATACGCAGTATTTT.

In its sample, this clonotype was seen many times. The V call is TRBV7-2, the J call TRBJ1-1; TRBD1 is a possible D gene (6 bases). V shed 4 bases and J shed 6 bases, with 12 bases lying between them. The germline V gene has CDR1 SGHTA and CDR2 FQGNSA. This CDR3 has 13 residues. CDR3 DNA sequence: TGTGCCAGCAGCTGGGGGCGGGGCGCTGAAGCTTTCTTT. Translated, it gives CASSWGRGAEAFF.

The chain combines TRBV7-6 with TRBJ2-7; D might be TRBD2 (6 bases). Germline CDR1 is SGHVS and CDR2 is FNYEAQ. V lost 5 bases and J 0 bases, leaving 11 bases between the germline ends. This CDR3 contains 14 residues. Here the CDR3 reads CASSPRGSSYEQYF. CDR3 bases: TGTGCCAGCAGCCCCCGGGGGAGCTCCTACGAGCAGTACTTC.

The chain uses TRBV27 and TRBJ1-5; possible D gene TRBD1, 6 bases. The CDR3 is 14 amino acids. The V gene's germline CDR1 is MNHEY and CDR2 SMNVEV (reference sequence). V was shortened by 6 bases and J by 3 bases, with 12 bases between the two germline ends. CDR3 in DNA: TGTGCCAGCAGGCGCGACAGGATCAATCAGCCCCAGCATTTT. Translating gives CASRRDRINQPQHF.

This clonotype was recorded many times. The J gene is TRBJ2-1, the V gene TRBV3-1; D is unclear. The CDR3 runs 18 residues. The germline V and J ends were trimmed by 1 base and 0 bases, with 16 bases remaining between them. CDR1 is LGHDT, CDR2 YNNKEL, per germline (reference sequence). CDR3 loop: CASSQVFGRRSSYNEQFF. CDR3 DNA: TGTGCCAGCAGCCAAGTATTCGGGCGGCGGAGCTCCTACAATGAGCAGTTCTTC.

The rearrangement uses TRBV28 and TRBJ1-4; D perhaps matches TRBD1 (6 bases). CDR3 length: 13 residues. Germline lookup yields CDR1 MDHEN and CDR2 SYDVKM. V was pared by 8 bases and J by 5 bases, with 12 bases between. The CDR3 sequence is CASLDSLNEKLFF. CDR3 coding DNA: TGTGCCAGCTTGGACAGCCTCAATGAAAAACTGTTTTTT. The complete variable domain, with remaining parts taken from reference TRBV28 and TRBJ1-4, reads DVKVTQSSRYLVKRTGEKVFLECVQDMDHENMFWYRQDPGLGLRLIYFSYDVKMKEKGDIPEGYSVSREKKERFSLILESASTNQTSMYLCASLDSLNEKLFFGSGTQLSVL.

This clonotype was detected ten times or more. This chain joins TRBV6-1 and TRBJ1-5; the D is unclear. CDR3 length equals 14 residues. The germline gives CDR1 MNHNS, CDR2 SASEGT. V lost 8 bases and J lost 1, with 12 bases in between. CDR3: CASHLSRSNQPQHF. The CDR3, as DNA: TGTGCCAGCCATCTTTCTAGGAGCAATCAGCCCCAGCATTTT.

There are a few counts of this clonotype. V is TRBV27 and J is TRBJ2-1, with unresolved D. V shed 2 bases and J shed 7 bases, with 21 bases lying between them. CDR1 is MNHEY and CDR2 is SMNVEV in the germline V gene (reference sequence). CDR3 length equals 17 residues. The CDR3 loop is CASSLGFGPTHKNEQFF. CDR3 bases: TGTGCCAGCAGTTTAGGATTCGGTCCGACTCATAAAAATGAGCAGTTCTTC.

The chain carries TRBV6-2 or TRBV6-3 and TRBJ2-1; possibly TRBD2 for D (5 bases). Germline CDR1 and CDR2: MNHEY and SVGEGT. Trimming removed 0 bases at V and 4 bases at J, with 7 bases between. This CDR3 has 14 amino acids. The CDR3 DNA follows: TGTGCCAGCAGTTACTCGATAGCGTACAATGAGCAGTTCTTC. Its protein is CASSYSIAYNEQFF.